This T cell receptor (beta chain) was sequenced during a study of cytotoxic CD8 clonotypes in ibrutinib-treated CLL. General study findings and limits: Clonality measured at baseline exceeded age-matched healthy donors, tracking circulating CD8+ T-cell counts. Rare overall, public clonotypes shrank or held steady under therapy. Clonality was elevated at ibrutinib response and had returned toward baseline at progression.

For this clone: Antigen unknown.

This CDR3 contains 15 residues. V dropped 2 bases and J dropped 5 bases, with 14 bases sitting between them. From germline, CDR1 is SGDLS and CDR2 YYNGEE. Some clones are missing from TCRdb's copy, which holds only in-frame ones; the method was immunoSEQ multiplex PCR. The data hold about 300,000 clones, with about 72% observed a single time. This sequence joins TRBV9 and TRBJ2-1; D ambiguous. The sequence was collected from a human donor with chronic lymphocytic leukemia. Sequences were derived from PBMCs, sampled at disease progression, from a patient treated with ibrutinib. The CDR3 reads CASSVKTPAHNEQFF. The CDR3 nucleotides read TGTGCCAGCAGCGTCAAAACGCCGGCACACAATGAGCAGTTCTTC.